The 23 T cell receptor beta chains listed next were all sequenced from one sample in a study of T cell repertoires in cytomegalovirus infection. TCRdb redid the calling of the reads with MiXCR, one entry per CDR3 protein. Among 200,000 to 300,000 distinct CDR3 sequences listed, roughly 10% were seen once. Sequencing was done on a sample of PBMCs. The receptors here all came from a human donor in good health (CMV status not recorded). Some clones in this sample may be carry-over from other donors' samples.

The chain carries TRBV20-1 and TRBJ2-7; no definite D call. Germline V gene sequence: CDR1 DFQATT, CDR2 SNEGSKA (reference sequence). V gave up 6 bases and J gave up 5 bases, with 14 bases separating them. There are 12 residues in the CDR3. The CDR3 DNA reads TGCAGTGCGCCGGCTATTGCAGACGAGCAGTACTTC. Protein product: CSAPAIADEQYF.

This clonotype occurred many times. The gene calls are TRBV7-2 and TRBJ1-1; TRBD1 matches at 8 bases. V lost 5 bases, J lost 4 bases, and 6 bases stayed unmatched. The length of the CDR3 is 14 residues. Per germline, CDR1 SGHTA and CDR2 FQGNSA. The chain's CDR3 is CASSIITGGTEAFF. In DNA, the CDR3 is TGTGCCAGCAGCATCATAACAGGGGGCACTGAAGCTTTCTTT.

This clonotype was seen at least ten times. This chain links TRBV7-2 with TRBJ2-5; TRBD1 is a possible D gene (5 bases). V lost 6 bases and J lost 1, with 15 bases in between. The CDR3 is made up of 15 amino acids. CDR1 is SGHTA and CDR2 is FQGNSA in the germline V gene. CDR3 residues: CASSPTGFLQETQYF. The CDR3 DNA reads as TGTGCCAGCAGTCCTACAGGATTCCTCCAAGAGACCCAGTACTTC.

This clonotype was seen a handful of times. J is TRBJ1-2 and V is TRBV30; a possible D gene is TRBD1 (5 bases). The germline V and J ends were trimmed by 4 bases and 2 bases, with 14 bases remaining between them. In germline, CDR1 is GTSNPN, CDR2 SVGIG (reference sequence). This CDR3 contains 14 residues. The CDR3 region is CAWIKGIRNYGYTF. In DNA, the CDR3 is TGTGCCTGGATTAAGGGGATTCGAAACTATGGCTACACCTTC. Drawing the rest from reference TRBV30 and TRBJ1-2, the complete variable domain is SQTIHQWPATLVQPVGSPLSLECTVEGTSNPNLYWYRQAAGRGLQLLFYSVGIGQISSEVPQNLSASRPQDRQFILSSKKLLLSDSGFYLCAWIKGIRNYGYTFGSGTRLTVV.

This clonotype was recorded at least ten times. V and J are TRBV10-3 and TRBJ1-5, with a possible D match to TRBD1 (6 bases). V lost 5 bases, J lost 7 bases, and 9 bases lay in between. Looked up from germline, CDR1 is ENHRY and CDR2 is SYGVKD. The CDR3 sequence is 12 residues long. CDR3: CAISTGRQPQHF. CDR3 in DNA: TGTGCCATCAGTACAGGGAGACAGCCCCAGCATTTT.

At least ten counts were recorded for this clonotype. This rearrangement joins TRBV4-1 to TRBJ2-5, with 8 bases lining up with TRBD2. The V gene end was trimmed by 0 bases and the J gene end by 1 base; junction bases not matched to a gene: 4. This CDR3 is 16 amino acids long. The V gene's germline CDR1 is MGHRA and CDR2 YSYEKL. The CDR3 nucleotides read TGCGCCAGCAGCCAAGATGGGAGCGGGAGCCAAGAGACCCAGTACTTC. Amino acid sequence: CASSQDGSGSQETQYF.

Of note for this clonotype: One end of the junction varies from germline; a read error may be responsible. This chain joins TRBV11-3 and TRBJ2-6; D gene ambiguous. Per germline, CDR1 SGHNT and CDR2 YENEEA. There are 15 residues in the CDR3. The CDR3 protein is CASSFIKAGDNVLTF. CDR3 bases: TGTGCCAGCAGCTTTATAAAAGCTGGGGACAACGTCCTGACTTTC.

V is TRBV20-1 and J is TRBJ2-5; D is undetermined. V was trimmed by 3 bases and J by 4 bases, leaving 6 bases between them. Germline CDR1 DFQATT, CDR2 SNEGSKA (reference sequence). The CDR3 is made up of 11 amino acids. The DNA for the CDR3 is TGCAGTGCTAGCGCCGGAGAGACCCAGTACTTC. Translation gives CSASAGETQYF.

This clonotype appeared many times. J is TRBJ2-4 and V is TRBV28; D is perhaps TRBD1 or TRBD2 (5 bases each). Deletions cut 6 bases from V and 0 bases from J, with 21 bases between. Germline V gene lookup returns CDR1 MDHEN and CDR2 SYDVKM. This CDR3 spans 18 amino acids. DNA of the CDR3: TGTGCCAGCAGAGATCCGGGACCGAAGGGGCTAGCCAAAAACATTCAGTACTTC. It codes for CASRDPGPKGLAKNIQYF.

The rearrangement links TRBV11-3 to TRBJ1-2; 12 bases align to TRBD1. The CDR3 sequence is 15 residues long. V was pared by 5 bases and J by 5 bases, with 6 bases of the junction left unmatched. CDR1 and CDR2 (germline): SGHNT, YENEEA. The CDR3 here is CASSVTGQGAYGYTF. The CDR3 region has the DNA TGTGCCAGCAGCGTAACGGGACAGGGGGCTTATGGCTACACCTTC.

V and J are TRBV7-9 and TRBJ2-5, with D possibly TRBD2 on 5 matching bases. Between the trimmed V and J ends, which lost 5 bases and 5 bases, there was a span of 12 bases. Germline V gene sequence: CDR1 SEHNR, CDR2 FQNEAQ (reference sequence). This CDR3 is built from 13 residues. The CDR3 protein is CASSPTSLETQYF. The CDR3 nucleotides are TGTGCCAGCAGCCCCACTAGTTTGGAGACCCAGTACTTC. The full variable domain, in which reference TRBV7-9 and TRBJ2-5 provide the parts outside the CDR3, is DTGVSQNPRHKITKRGQNVTFRCDPISEHNRLYWYRQTLGQGPEFLTYFQNEAQLEKSRLLSDRFSAERPKGSFSTLEIQRTEQGDSAMYLCASSPTSLETQYFGPGTRLLVL.

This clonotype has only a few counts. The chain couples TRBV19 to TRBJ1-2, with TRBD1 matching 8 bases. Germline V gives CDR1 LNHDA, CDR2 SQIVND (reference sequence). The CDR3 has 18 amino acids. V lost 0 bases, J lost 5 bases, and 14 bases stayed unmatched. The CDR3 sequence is CASSIDQRQVGTGYGYTF. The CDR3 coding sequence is TGTGCCAGTAGTATAGATCAACGTCAGGTCGGGACAGGTTATGGCTACACCTTC.

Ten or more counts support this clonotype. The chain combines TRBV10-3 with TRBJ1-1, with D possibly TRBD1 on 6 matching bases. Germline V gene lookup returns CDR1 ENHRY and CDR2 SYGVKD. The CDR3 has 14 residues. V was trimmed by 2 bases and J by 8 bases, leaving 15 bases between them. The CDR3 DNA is TGTGCCATCAGTGAGCGTGGACAGAACTCAGAAGCTTTCTTT. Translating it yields CAISERGQNSEAFF.

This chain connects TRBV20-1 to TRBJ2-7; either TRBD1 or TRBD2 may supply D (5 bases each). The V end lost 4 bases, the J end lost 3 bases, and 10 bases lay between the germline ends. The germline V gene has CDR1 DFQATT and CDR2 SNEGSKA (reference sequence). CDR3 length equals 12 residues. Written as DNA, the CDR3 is TGCAGTGCTACTCCGGGGCTCTACGAGCAGTACTTC. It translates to CSATPGLYEQYF.

The DNA of the CDR3 is TGTGCCAGCCCAGACAGACTCAACACTGAAGCTTTCTTT. Its protein product is CASPDRLNTEAFF. The V gene is TRBV28, the J gene TRBJ1-1, with D tentatively TRBD1 (5 bases). Trimming removed 8 bases from V and 2 bases from J, with 12 bases in between. The CDR3 has 13 amino acids. Looked up from germline, CDR1 is MDHEN and CDR2 is SYDVKM.

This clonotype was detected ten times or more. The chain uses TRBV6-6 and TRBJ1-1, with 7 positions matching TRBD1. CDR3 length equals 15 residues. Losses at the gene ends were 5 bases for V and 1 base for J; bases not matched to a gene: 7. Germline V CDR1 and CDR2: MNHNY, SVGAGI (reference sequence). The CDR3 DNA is TGTGCCAGCAGTAACCCGACAGGGCCGAACACTGAAGCTTTCTTT. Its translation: CASSNPTGPNTEAFF.

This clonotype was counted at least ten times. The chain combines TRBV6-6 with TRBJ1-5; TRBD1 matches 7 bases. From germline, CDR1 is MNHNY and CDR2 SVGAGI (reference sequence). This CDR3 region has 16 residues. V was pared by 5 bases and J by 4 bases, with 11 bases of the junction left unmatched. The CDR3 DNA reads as TGTGCCAGCAGTCGCTCGACCTCAGGGGGGAATCAGCCCCAGCATTTT. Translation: CASSRSTSGGNQPQHF.

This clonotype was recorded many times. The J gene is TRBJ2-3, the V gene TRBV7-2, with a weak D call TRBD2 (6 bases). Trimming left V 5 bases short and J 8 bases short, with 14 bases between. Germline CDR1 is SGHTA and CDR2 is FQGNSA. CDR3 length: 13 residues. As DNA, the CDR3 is TGTGCCAGCAGCCCCTCGGCCGGGGGTACGCAGTATTTT. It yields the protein CASSPSAGGTQYF.

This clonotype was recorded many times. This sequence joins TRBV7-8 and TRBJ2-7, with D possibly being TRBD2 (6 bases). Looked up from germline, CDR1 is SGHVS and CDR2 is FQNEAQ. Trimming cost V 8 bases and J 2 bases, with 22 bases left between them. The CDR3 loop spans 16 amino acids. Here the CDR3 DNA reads TGTGCCAGCGGAGGGACTTCGGCGGCCTCAACCTACGAGCAGTACTTC. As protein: CASGGTSAASTYEQYF.

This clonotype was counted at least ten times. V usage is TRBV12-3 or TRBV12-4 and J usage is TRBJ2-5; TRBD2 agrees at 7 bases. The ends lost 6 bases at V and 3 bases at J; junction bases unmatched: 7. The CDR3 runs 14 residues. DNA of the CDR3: TGTGCCAGCAGCCCGGGACTACCTAAAGAGACCCAGTACTTC. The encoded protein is CASSPGLPKETQYF.

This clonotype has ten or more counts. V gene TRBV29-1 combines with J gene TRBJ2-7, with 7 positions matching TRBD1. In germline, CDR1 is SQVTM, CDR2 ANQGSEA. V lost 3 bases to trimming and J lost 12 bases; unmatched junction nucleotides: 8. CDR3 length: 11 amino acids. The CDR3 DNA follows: TGCAGCGTTGAGACGGGACAGAGAGTGTACTTC. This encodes CSVETGQRVYF.

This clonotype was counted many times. The CDR3 spells CASSLEAANTEAFF. CDR3 DNA: TGCGCCAGCAGCTTGGAGGCCGCGAACACTGAAGCTTTCTTT. This sequence joins TRBV5-1 and TRBJ1-1; no reliable D call. The V gene lost 0 bases and the J gene lost 1 base, with 7 bases spanning the gap. The CDR3 extends over 14 amino acids. CDR1 is SGHRS, CDR2 YFSETQ, per germline.

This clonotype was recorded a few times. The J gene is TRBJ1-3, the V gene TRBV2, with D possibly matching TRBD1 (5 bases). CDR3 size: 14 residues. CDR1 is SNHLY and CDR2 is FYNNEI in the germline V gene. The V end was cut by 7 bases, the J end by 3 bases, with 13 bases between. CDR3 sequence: CASKQGSHGNTIYF. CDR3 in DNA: TGTGCCAGCAAGCAGGGATCCCATGGAAACACCATATATTTT.